These 9 T cell receptor beta chains were sequenced from one sample in a study of cytomegalovirus exposure and HLA in healthy donors. Both 60 Vbeta primers and 13 Jbeta primers went into the PCR. Clones were sequenced by immunoSEQ multiplex PCR, and TCRdb holds only the in-frame ones, with some missing. The sample contains 150,000 to 200,000 clones, 81% of which appear only once. Sequences were obtained from PBMCs. The origin of the receptors is a woman under 30 in good health and CMV-seropositive.

The rearrangement joins TRBV5-4 to TRBJ2-2; D gene unclear. This CDR3 region has 16 residues. Germline CDR1 reads SGHNT; CDR2 reads YYREEE (reference sequence). Trimming took off 2 bases at V and 0 bases at J, with 11 bases between the two ends. CDR3 coding DNA: TGTGCCAGCAGCTTTTCTACTCGCGCGAACACCGGGGAGCTGTTTTTT. Its translation: CASSFSTRANTGELFF.

V gene TRBV30 combines with J gene TRBJ2-1; 8 nucleotides agree with TRBD2. V shed 4 bases, J shed 8 bases, and the junction held 10 bases outside the gene matches. The CDR3 has 14 residues. The V gene's germline CDR1 is GTSNPN and CDR2 SVGIG (reference sequence). CDR3 region: CAWTGGGPGDEQFF. In DNA form, the CDR3 reads TGTGCCTGGACGGGGGGGGGCCCTGGGGATGAGCAGTTCTTC.

The chain employs TRBV19 and TRBJ1-1; D gene ambiguous. Germline-derived CDR1 and CDR2 are LNHDA and SQIVND (reference sequence). Trimming shortened V by 1 base and J by 8 bases, and 11 bases separated the two germline ends. The CDR3 covers 13 residues. The CDR3 loop reads CASSIGEVPEAFF. The CDR3 nucleotides are TGTGCCAGTAGTATAGGGGAGGTTCCGGAAGCTTTCTTT.

The rearrangement joins TRBV27 to TRBJ1-4; 7 nucleotides align to TRBD1. J was trimmed by 4 bases and V by 6 bases; bases with no gene match: 5. The V gene's germline CDR1 is MNHEY and CDR2 SMNVEV (reference sequence). The CDR3 is 14 residues long. DNA for the CDR3: TGTGCCAGCAGCACAGGGGTGCTTAATGAAAAACTGTTTTTT. Amino acid sequence: CASSTGVLNEKLFF.

The chain recombines TRBV7-9 with TRBJ2-7; possibly TRBD1 for D (6 bases). Germline V gives CDR1 SEHNR, CDR2 FQNEAQ (reference sequence). V lost 1 base to trimming and J lost 6 bases, with 13 bases between them. CDR3 length: 14 amino acids. DNA of the CDR3: TGTGCCAGCAGCTTAGTGGCAGGGGACGGCGAGCAGTACTTC. It encodes CASSLVAGDGEQYF.

The gene calls are TRBV7-9 and TRBJ2-7; TRBD1 is a possible D gene (6 bases). Trimming removed 8 bases from V and 6 bases from J, with 20 bases in between. Looked up from germline, CDR1 is SEHNR and CDR2 is FQNEAQ (reference sequence). CDR3 length: 14 residues. CDR3 in amino acids: CASVLGAGVREQYF. The CDR3 DNA is TGTGCCAGCGTTTTGGGGGCAGGAGTGCGCGAGCAGTACTTC.

The rearrangement uses TRBV19 and TRBJ2-5; a possible D gene is TRBD1 (6 bases). V was pared by 1 base and J by 11 bases, with 14 bases between. This CDR3 region has 13 residues. CDR1 and CDR2 (germline): LNHDA, SQIVND (reference sequence). The CDR3 loop is CASSIVTGLEQYF. CDR3 nucleotide sequence: TGTGCCAGTAGTATAGTCACAGGGCTGGAGCAGTACTTC.

This clone was observed a handful of times. The chain couples TRBV27 to TRBJ2-5; D is possibly TRBD1 (6 bases). Germline values: CDR1 MNHEY, CDR2 SMNVEV (reference sequence). CDR3 size: 18 residues. V shed 4 bases and J shed 5 bases, with 26 bases lying between them. The CDR3 is CASSYRASSLSVGETQYF. The CDR3 DNA follows: TGTGCCAGCAGTTACAGGGCCTCATCCCTCTCGGTTGGGGAGACCCAGTACTTC.

This clone was observed once. This sequence joins TRBV4-1 and TRBJ2-1; 8 positions match TRBD2. The CDR3 is made up of 18 amino acids. The germline V gene encodes CDR1 MGHRA and CDR2 YSYEKL. J gave up 9 bases and V 1 base, and 17 bases lay outside the gene matches. The CDR3 is CASSQAPTLLAEKSEQFF. The DNA for the CDR3 is TGCGCCAGCAGCCAAGCCCCTACCCTACTAGCGGAAAAGAGTGAGCAGTTCTTC.